Following are 15 T cell receptor beta chains from one sample sequenced in a study of siplizumab effects on memory and regulatory T cells. Clones were read by immunoSEQ multiplex PCR, and TCRdb kept only the in-frame ones, dropping some. The repertoire holds fewer than 60,000 clones, with 93% as singletons. The sequencing input was CD8+ T cells sorted from blood. The source of these receptors is a human donor in good health.

This rearrangement joins TRBV27 to TRBJ1-3, with a tentative D call TRBD1 (6 bases). Looked up from germline, CDR1 is MNHEY and CDR2 is SMNVEV (reference sequence). Trimming left V 0 bases short and J 4 bases short, with 10 bases between. This CDR3 contains 15 residues. DNA for the CDR3: TGTGCCAGCAGTTTATCCCCAGGGGTCGGAAACACCATATATTTT. Its translation: CASSLSPGVGNTIYF.

V usage is TRBV27 and J usage is TRBJ2-7, with TRBD2 matching 11 bases. Germline V gene sequence: CDR1 MNHEY, CDR2 SMNVEV (reference sequence). V shed 3 bases and J 5 bases; nucleotides not matched to a gene: 12. CDR3 length: 17 amino acids. The CDR3: CASSLVAGGPGVNEQYF. The CDR3 DNA reads TGTGCCAGCAGTTTGGTAGCGGGAGGGCCTGGTGTTAACGAGCAGTACTTC.

The chain recombines TRBV27 with TRBJ1-2; D unresolved. Trimming removed 7 bases from V and 8 bases from J, with 20 bases in between. Germline V lookup: CDR1 MNHEY, CDR2 SMNVEV (reference sequence). This CDR3 region has 14 residues. The DNA of the CDR3 is TGTGCCAGCACCCCCAGTTGGGCCCCAGAAGGCTACACCTTC. It specifies CASTPSWAPEGYTF.

The V call is TRBV21-1, the J call TRBJ2-1; TRBD2, the table's D call, lacks a check against the DNA. TRBV21-1 is a documented pseudogene. There are 19 residues in the CDR3. DNA for the CDR3: TGTGCCAGCAGCAAGTTCGGGTGTCGGGACGGGAGGTGTCTTAATGAGCAGTTCTTC. The encoded protein is CASSKFGCRDGRCLNEQFF.

The rearrangement joins TRBV6-5 to TRBJ1-1; D ambiguous. The germline V gene has CDR1 MNHEY and CDR2 SVGAGI. The CDR3 has 13 residues. The V and J ends lost 6 bases and 1 base respectively, with 9 bases between them. The DNA of the CDR3 is TGTGCCAGCAGCGACGGTGCGAACACTGAAGCTTTCTTT. Its translation is CASSDGANTEAFF.

This chain links TRBV13 with TRBJ2-1; 10 bases map to TRBD2. The CDR3 has 15 residues. Trimming removed 6 bases from V and 10 bases from J; junction bases left unmatched: 12. Per the germline V gene, CDR1 is PRHDT and CDR2 is FYEKMQ (reference sequence). Here the CDR3 DNA reads TGTGCCAGCAGGACTTTAGCGGGGGGTACAGGGGAGCAGTTCTTC. Protein: CASRTLAGGTGEQFF.

A remark on this clone: In the same sample, other DNA sequences code for this CDR3. The chain links TRBV19 to TRBJ1-5; D not certain. The CDR3 contains 14 residues. Trimming removed 2 bases at V and 2 bases at J, with 7 bases between. Germline CDR1 and CDR2: LNHDA and SQIVND (reference sequence). The CDR3 region has the DNA TGTGCCAGTAGTATAAGGGATCGCAATCAGCCCCAGCATTTT. Translated, it gives CASSIRDRNQPQHF. Based on the CDR3 plus reference TRBV19 and TRBJ1-5, the full variable domain is DGGITQSPKYLFRKEGQNVTLSCEQNLNHDAMYWYRQDPGQGLRLIYYSQIVNDFQKGDIAEGYSVSREKKESFPLTVTSAQKNPTAFYLCASSIRDRNQPQHFGDGTRLSIL.

The V gene is TRBV27, the J gene TRBJ2-7, with 7 nucleotides matching TRBD2. Germline V lookup: CDR1 MNHEY, CDR2 SMNVEV (reference sequence). Losses at the gene ends were 5 bases for V and 2 bases for J; bases not matched to a gene: 12. The CDR3 sequence is 16 residues long. For the CDR3, the DNA is TGTGCCAGCAGTCTAGTCTTTCCAGCGGGGACCTACGAGCAGTACTTC. Translation: CASSLVFPAGTYEQYF.

The V gene is TRBV11-3, the J gene TRBJ1-1; D is ambiguous. The ends were cut back, 2 bases at V and 1 base at J, with 5 bases in the middle. Germline CDR1 SGHNT, CDR2 YENEEA. This CDR3 has 13 amino acids. The CDR3: CASSLLGNTEAFF. Here the CDR3 DNA reads TGTGCCAGCAGCTTACTGGGGAACACTGAAGCTTTCTTT.

The V and J genes are TRBV7-9 and TRBJ2-5; a possible D gene is TRBD2 (5 bases). The CDR3 sequence is 15 residues long. Germline lookup yields CDR1 SEHNR and CDR2 FQNEAQ (reference sequence). Between the trimmed V and J ends, which lost 5 bases and 5 bases, there was a span of 18 bases. The CDR3 nucleotides read TGTGCCAGCAGCCCCTATCCCGACGGGGAGGAGACCCAGTACTTC. Amino acids: CASSPYPDGEETQYF.

The chain combines TRBV6-1 with TRBJ2-3, with D maybe TRBD1 (5 bases). The CDR3 covers 15 residues. The V end was cut by 1 base, the J end by 2 bases, with 10 bases between. Per the germline V gene, CDR1 is MNHNS and CDR2 is SASEGT. The CDR3 here is CASSEGDRYTDTQYF. The CDR3 region has the DNA TGTGCCAGCAGTGAAGGCGACAGATACACAGATACGCAGTATTTT.

This rearrangement joins TRBV9 to TRBJ2-1; 9 bases are a match to TRBD2. The V gene end was trimmed by 4 bases and the J gene end by 9 bases; junction bases not matched to a gene: 14. Germline CDR1 SGDLS, CDR2 YYNGEE. The CDR3 spans 16 residues. This CDR3 reads CASSPEGIAGAAEQFF. The CDR3 DNA is TGTGCCAGCAGCCCAGAGGGGATAGCGGGAGCCGCTGAGCAGTTCTTC.

This clone has just a few counts. CDR3 amino acids: CASSDTGKGSNQPQHF. CDR3 DNA: TGTGCCAGCAGCGATACAGGGAAGGGTAGCAATCAGCCCCAGCATTTT. V is TRBV7-9 and J is TRBJ1-5, with D possibly matching TRBD1 (6 bases). This CDR3 has 16 residues. The V end lost 5 bases, the J end lost 0 bases, and 14 bases lay between the germline ends. In germline, CDR1 is SEHNR, CDR2 FQNEAQ (reference sequence).

The chain couples TRBV28 to TRBJ2-7; D not resolved. Trimming removed 3 bases from V and 0 bases from J, with 12 bases in between. The germline gives CDR1 MDHEN, CDR2 SYDVKM. The CDR3 spans 15 residues. The CDR3 DNA reads TGTGCCAGCAGTTTGGGCCCCGCAAGCTCCTACGAGCAGTACTTC. It is translated as CASSLGPASSYEQYF.

V is TRBV6-6 and J is TRBJ2-7; 8 positions match TRBD2. The CDR3 has 16 residues. The V gene end was trimmed by 0 bases and the J gene end by 0 bases; junction bases not matched to a gene: 4. Germline CDR1 and CDR2: MNHNY and SVGAGI (reference sequence). The CDR3 DNA is TGTGCCAGCAGTTACTCTGCCGGGACTAGCTCCTACGAGCAGTACTTC. It encodes CASSYSAGTSSYEQYF.